The clone carrying this T cell receptor beta chain was counted between two and nine times. Its antigen is unidentified. With a J-beta primer mix and a sample-barcoded 5' primer, a second PCR ran roughly 6 to 12 cycles. From the 5' RACE reads, TCRdb called clonotypes with MiXCR, one entry per CDR3 protein. Of around 1.7 million distinct CDR3 sequences in the sample, over 25% are singletons; the top ten hold roughly 8%. The data belong to a study of blood T cells in healthy people across ages. General study points: With age, beta diversity per million T cells declined roughly linearly, significantly by around 43. The study found TCR beta diversity correlated strongly with naive T cell percentage.

From germline, CDR1 is MDHEN and CDR2 SYDVKM. V was pared by 5 bases and J by 1 base, with 9 bases between. CDR3 length equals 14 residues. Whenever a sample was processed, at least 6 million PBMCs were isolated. Sequencing was done on a sample of blood. The TCR sequence derives from a woman aged 25 to 39 in good health. V and J are TRBV28 and TRBJ1-5, with a tentative D call TRBD1 (5 bases). The CDR3 loop reads CASSPGWSNQPQHF. CDR3 nucleotide sequence: TGTGCCAGCAGTCCAGGGTGGAGCAATCAGCCCCAGCATTTT.